This T cell receptor beta chain appears in the sequencing data of a study of T cell responses to AZD1222 COVID-19 vaccine. General study results and limits: Donors were largely white British and mainly female; clonal diversity was possibly underestimated. The breadth and depth of Spike-specific TCRs increased once two AZD1222 doses had been given. Of the AZD1222 recipients, only five to seven were seropositive at baseline.

About this clone: Its antigen is unknown.

The junction had 19 bases not matched to a gene; V was cut back by 6 bases and J by 9 bases. The CDR3 runs to 16 residues. Germline lookup yields CDR1 MNHEY and CDR2 SVGEGT. Produced via immunoSEQ multiplex PCR; TCRdb's table is partial and in-frame only. The sample consists of 90,000 to 120,000 clones, roughly 89% of them appearing once. The sequence came from an adult in good health. V usage is TRBV6-2 or TRBV6-3 and J usage is TRBJ2-7; 8 bases are a match to TRBD1. The material was peripheral blood, obtained on day 0 of AZD1222 vaccination. The CDR3 sequence is CASSPMRGTGNLWQYF. The DNA for the CDR3 is TGTGCCAGCAGCCCAATGAGGGGGACAGGCAATTTATGGCAGTACTTC.